The 12 T cell receptor beta chains in this list originate from one sample, sequenced in a study of radiotherapy plus CTLA-4 blockade in lung cancer. This table comes from immunoSEQ multiplex PCR, and its TCRdb copy is limited to in-frame clones, with some not included. The sample records around 45,000 clones, roughly 67% being singletons. The specimen was peripheral blood, collected from a patient treated with radiotherapy plus ipilimumab. These TCRs come from a human donor with non-small cell lung cancer who had a partial response to radiotherapy plus ipilimumab.

This clone was counted between two and nine times. The V and J genes are TRBV6-5 and TRBJ2-5, with TRBD2 identical over 8 bases. Per germline, CDR1 MNHEY and CDR2 SVGAGI. V shed 5 bases, J shed 5 bases, and the junction held 10 bases outside the gene matches. This CDR3 is built from 15 residues. CDR3 protein: CASSHRGGGRETQYF. CDR3 DNA sequence: TGTGCCAGCAGTCATCGGGGGGGAGGGCGGGAGACCCAGTACTTC.

The rearrangement joins TRBV29-1 to TRBJ1-2; D is unresolved. The CDR3 totals 14 residues. V shed 1 base and J shed 2 bases, with 11 bases lying between them. CDR1 and CDR2 (germline): SQVTM, ANQGSEA. CDR3 sequence reads: CSVEGAPGNYGYTF. The CDR3 DNA follows: TGCAGCGTTGAAGGGGCTCCAGGCAACTATGGCTACACCTTC. Using reference TRBV29-1 and TRBJ1-2 for the parts outside the CDR3, the full variable domain is SAVISQKPSRDICQRGTSLTIQCQVDSQVTMMFWYRQQPGQSLTLIATANQGSEATYESGFVIDKFPISRPNLTFSTLTVSNMSPEDSSIYLCSVEGAPGNYGYTFGSGTRLTVV.

The rearrangement joins TRBV19 to TRBJ2-7, with 7 bases fitting TRBD2. The germline gives CDR1 LNHDA, CDR2 SQIVND (reference sequence). The J segment lost 0 bases and the V segment lost 7 bases, leaving 6 bases of the junction unmatched. The CDR3 sequence is 14 residues long. The chain's CDR3 is CASKDSGYSYEQYF. CDR3 nucleotides: TGTGCCAGTAAAGATAGCGGGTACTCCTACGAGCAGTACTTC.

This chain connects TRBV29-1 to TRBJ1-2; TRBD1 matches 7 bases. Germline values: CDR1 SQVTM, CDR2 ANQGSEA. V lost 7 bases to trimming and J lost 11 bases; unmatched junction nucleotides: 7. There are 10 residues in the CDR3. The CDR3 coding sequence is TGCAGCGCCGGGACAGATAATTACACCTTC. Translation gives CSAGTDNYTF.

There are a few counts of this clone. The V call is TRBV30, the J call TRBJ1-1; D is ambiguous. V was cut by 2 bases and J by 3 bases, with 7 bases left in between. Germline CDR1 and CDR2: GTSNPN and SVGIG (reference sequence). The CDR3 has 12 amino acids. CDR3 residues: CAWSLGDTEAFF. The CDR3 DNA reads as TGTGCCTGGAGTCTCGGGGACACTGAAGCTTTCTTT.

The genes are TRBV11-3 and TRBJ1-2, with 7 bases identical to TRBD1. Germline trimming cut 1 base from V and 7 bases from J; bases unmatched to any gene: 3. The CDR3 spans 13 residues. CDR1 is SGHNT and CDR2 is YENEEA in the germline V gene. CDR3 loop: CASSLAGGGGYTF. The CDR3, as DNA: TGTGCCAGCAGCTTAGCAGGGGGAGGTGGCTACACCTTC.

The sample holds one count of this clone. The J gene is TRBJ1-1, the V gene TRBV7-6; D is undetermined. CDR3 size: 14 residues. Trimming cost V 2 bases and J 3 bases, with 10 bases left between them. Germline CDR1 and CDR2: SGHVS and FNYEAQ. This CDR3 is CASSLRAGDTEAFF. As DNA, the CDR3 is TGTGCCAGCAGCTTACGCGCTGGTGACACTGAAGCTTTCTTT.

The chain links TRBV13 to TRBJ2-5, with 11 bases identical to TRBD1. The J call is doubtful: the DNA matches TRBJ2-7 better. CDR1 and CDR2 (germline): PRHDT, FYEKMQ (reference sequence). The CDR3 is 14 amino acids. The CDR3 DNA reads TGTGCCAGCAGCCAGGGACAGGGGGCCTACGAGCAGTACTTC. Protein: CASSQGQGAYEQYF.

The rearrangement joins TRBV7-6 to TRBJ2-7, with a possible D match to TRBD2 (7 bases). Between the trimmed V and J ends, which lost 2 bases and 4 bases, there was a span of 21 bases. This CDR3 comprises 17 residues. Germline V gene sequence: CDR1 SGHVS, CDR2 FNYEAQ. The CDR3 region has the DNA TGTGCCAGCAGCTTAAAAGCGAGCGGGAAACAGGGTTACGAGCAGTACTTC. Encoded protein: CASSLKASGKQGYEQYF.

The V call is TRBV30, the J call TRBJ1-3; no definite D call. The CDR3 runs 13 residues. V lost 5 bases and J lost 0, with 8 bases in between. CDR1 is GTSNPN and CDR2 is SVGIG in the germline V gene (reference sequence). DNA of the CDR3: TGTGCCTGGGCGGGGTACTCTGGAAACACCATATATTTT. Translation: CAWAGYSGNTIYF.

The gene calls are TRBV19 and TRBJ1-2, with a tentative D call TRBD1 (6 bases). The V and J ends lost 4 bases and 0 bases respectively, with 15 bases between them. The CDR3 is 16 amino acids. Germline lookup yields CDR1 LNHDA and CDR2 SQIVND (reference sequence). This chain's CDR3 is CASSTNRVVPNYGYTF. In DNA form, the CDR3 reads TGTGCCAGTAGTACGAACAGGGTAGTACCTAACTATGGCTACACCTTC. The full variable domain, its missing parts supplied by reference TRBV19 and TRBJ1-2, is DGGITQSPKYLFRKEGQNVTLSCEQNLNHDAMYWYRQDPGQGLRLIYYSQIVNDFQKGDIAEGYSVSREKKESFPLTVTSAQKNPTAFYLCASSTNRVVPNYGYTFGSGTRLTVV.

The chain is built from TRBV7-8 and TRBJ1-1; the D is unclear. Trimming stripped 1 base from V and 3 bases from J, with 6 bases between. Germline V gene sequence: CDR1 SGHVS, CDR2 FQNEAQ. There are 13 residues in the CDR3. For the CDR3, the DNA is TGTGCCAGCAGCTTAGTTAGATACACTGAAGCTTTCTTT. Encoded protein: CASSLVRYTEAFF.